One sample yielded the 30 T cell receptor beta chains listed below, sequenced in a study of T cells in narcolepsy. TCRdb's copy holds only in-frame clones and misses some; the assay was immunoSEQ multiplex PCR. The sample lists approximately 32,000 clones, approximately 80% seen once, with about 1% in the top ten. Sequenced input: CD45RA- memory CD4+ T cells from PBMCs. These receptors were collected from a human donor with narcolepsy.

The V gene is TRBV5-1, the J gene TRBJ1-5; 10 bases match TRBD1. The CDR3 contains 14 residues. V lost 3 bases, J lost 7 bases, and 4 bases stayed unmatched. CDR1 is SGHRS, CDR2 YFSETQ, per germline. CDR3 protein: CASSYGQGVQPQHF. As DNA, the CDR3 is TGCGCCAGCAGCTATGGACAGGGGGTGCAGCCCCAGCATTTT.

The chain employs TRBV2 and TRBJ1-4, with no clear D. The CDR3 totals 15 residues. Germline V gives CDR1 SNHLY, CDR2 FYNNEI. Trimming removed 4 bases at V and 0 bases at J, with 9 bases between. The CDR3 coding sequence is TGTGCCAGCAGTGCCCGGACCGCAACTAATGAAAAACTGTTTTTT. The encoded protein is CASSARTATNEKLFF. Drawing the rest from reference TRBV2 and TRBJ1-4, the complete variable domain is EPEVTQTPSHQVTQMGQEVILRCVPISNHLYFYWYRQILGQKVEFLVSFYNNEISEKSEIFDDQFSVERPDGSNFTLKIRSTKLEDSAMYFCASSARTATNEKLFFGSGTQLSVL.

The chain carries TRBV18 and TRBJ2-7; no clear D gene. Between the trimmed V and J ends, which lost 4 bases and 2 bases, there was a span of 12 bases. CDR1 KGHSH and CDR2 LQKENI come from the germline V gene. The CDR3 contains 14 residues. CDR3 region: CASSHPSSPYEQYF. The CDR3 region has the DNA TGTGCCAGCTCACATCCGTCAAGCCCCTACGAGCAGTACTTC.

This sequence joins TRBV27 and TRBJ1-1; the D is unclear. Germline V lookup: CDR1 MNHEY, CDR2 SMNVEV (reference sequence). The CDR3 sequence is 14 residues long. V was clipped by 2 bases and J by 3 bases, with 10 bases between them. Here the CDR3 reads CASSLRAAYTEAFF. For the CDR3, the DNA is TGTGCCAGCAGTTTAAGAGCAGCCTACACTGAAGCTTTCTTT.

CDR3 sequence: CASSIRTLGTEAFF. The CDR3 DNA reads TGTGCCAGCAGTATCCGGACGCTAGGGACTGAAGCTTTCTTT. The chain employs TRBV27 and TRBJ1-1, with no clear D. The CDR3 totals 14 residues. The germline CDR1 and CDR2 sequences are MNHEY and SMNVEV (reference sequence). The V gene lost 5 bases and the J gene lost 5 bases, with 15 bases spanning the gap.

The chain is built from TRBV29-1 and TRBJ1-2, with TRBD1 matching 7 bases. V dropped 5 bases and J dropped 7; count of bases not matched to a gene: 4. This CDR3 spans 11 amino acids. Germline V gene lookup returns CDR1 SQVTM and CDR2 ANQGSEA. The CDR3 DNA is TGCAGCGTTCTCAGGGGGGGTGGCTACACCTTC. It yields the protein CSVLRGGGYTF.

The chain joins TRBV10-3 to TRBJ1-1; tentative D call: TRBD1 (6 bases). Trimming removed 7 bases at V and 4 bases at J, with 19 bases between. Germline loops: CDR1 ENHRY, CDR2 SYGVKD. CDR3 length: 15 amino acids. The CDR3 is CAITRDNGGFTEAFF. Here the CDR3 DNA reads TGTGCCATCACCAGGGACAATGGGGGTTTCACTGAAGCTTTCTTT.

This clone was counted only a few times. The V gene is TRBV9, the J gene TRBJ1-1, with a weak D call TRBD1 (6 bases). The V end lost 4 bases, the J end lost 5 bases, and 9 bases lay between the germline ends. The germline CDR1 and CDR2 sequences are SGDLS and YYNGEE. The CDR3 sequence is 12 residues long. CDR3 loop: CASSTGTTEAFF. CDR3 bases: TGTGCCAGCAGCACAGGGACGACTGAAGCTTTCTTT.

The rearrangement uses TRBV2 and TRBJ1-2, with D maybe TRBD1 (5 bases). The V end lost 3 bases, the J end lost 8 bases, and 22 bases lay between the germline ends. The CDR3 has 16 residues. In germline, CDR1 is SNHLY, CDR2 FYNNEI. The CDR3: CASSESKFRVVEGYTF. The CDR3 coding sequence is TGTGCCAGCAGTGAGTCGAAGTTCAGGGTGGTCGAAGGCTACACCTTC. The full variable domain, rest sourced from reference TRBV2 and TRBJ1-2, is EPEVTQTPSHQVTQMGQEVILRCVPISNHLYFYWYRQILGQKVEFLVSFYNNEISEKSEIFDDQFSVERPDGSNFTLKIRSTKLEDSAMYFCASSESKFRVVEGYTFGSGTRLTVV.

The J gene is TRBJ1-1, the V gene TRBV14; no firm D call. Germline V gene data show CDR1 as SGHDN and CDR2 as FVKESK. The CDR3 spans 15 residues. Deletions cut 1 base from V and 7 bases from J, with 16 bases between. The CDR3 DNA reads TGTGCCAGCAGCCAAGTACGCGGGCTCGGGGTTGAAGCTTTCTTT. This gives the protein CASSQVRGLGVEAFF. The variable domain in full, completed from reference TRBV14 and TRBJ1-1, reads EAGVTQFPSHSVIEKGQTVTLRCDPISGHDNLYWYRRVMGKEIKFLLHFVKESKQDESGMPNNRFLAERTGGTYSTLKVQPAELEDSGVYFCASSQVRGLGVEAFFGQGTRLTVV.

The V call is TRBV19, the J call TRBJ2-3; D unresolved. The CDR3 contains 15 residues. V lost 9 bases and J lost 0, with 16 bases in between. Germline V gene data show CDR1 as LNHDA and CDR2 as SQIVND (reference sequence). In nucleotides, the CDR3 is TGTGCCAGACTTGACCCTCCGCCTAGCACAGATACGCAGTATTTT. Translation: CARLDPPPSTDTQYF. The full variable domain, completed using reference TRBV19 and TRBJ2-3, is DGGITQSPKYLFRKEGQNVTLSCEQNLNHDAMYWYRQDPGQGLRLIYYSQIVNDFQKGDIAEGYSVSREKKESFPLTVTSAQKNPTAFYLCARLDPPPSTDTQYFGPGTRLTVL.

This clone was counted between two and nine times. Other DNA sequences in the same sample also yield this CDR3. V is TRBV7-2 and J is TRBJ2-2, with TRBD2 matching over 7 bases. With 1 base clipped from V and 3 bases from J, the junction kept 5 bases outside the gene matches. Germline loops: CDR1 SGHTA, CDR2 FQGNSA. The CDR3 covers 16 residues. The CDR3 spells CASSLDQRGDTGELFF. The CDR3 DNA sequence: TGTGCCAGCAGCTTAGACCAGCGGGGTGACACCGGGGAGCTGTTTTTT. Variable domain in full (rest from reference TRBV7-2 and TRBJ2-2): GAGVSQSPSNKVTEKGKDVELRCDPISGHTALYWYRQSLGQGLEFLIYFQGNSAPDKSGLPSDRFSAERTGGSVSTLTIQRTQQEDSAVYLCASSLDQRGDTGELFFGEGSRLTVL.

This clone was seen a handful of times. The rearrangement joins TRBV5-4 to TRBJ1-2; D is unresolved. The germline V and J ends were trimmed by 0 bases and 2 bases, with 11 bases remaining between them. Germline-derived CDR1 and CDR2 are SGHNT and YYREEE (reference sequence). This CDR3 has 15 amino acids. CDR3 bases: TGTGCCAGCAGCTTGGGGTTTTTCGGAAACTATGGCTACACCTTC. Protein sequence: CASSLGFFGNYGYTF.

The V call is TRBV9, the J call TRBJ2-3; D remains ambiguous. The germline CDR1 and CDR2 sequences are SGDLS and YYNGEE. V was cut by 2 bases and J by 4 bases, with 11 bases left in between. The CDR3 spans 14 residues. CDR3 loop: CASSVRPGPDTQYF. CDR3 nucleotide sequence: TGTGCCAGCAGCGTTCGCCCCGGCCCAGATACGCAGTATTTT. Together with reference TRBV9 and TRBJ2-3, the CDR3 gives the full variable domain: DSGVTQTPKHLITATGQRVTLRCSPRSGDLSVYWYQQSLDQGLQFLIQYYNGEERAKGNILERFSAQQFPDLHSELNLSSLELGDSALYFCASSVRPGPDTQYFGPGTRLTVL.

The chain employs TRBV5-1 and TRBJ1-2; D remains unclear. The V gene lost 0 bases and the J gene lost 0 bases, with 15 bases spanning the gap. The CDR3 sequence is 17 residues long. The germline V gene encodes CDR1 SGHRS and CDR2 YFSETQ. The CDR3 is CASSLEGQADSNYGYTF. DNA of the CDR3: TGCGCCAGCAGCTTGGAGGGCCAGGCCGACTCTAACTATGGCTACACCTTC.

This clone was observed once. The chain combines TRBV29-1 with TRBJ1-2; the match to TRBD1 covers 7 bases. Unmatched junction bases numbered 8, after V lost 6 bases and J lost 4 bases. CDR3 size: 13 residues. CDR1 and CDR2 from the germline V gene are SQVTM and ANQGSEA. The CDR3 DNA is TGCAGCGTCCCTGGGACAGAGTTCTATGGCTACACCTTC. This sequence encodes CSVPGTEFYGYTF.

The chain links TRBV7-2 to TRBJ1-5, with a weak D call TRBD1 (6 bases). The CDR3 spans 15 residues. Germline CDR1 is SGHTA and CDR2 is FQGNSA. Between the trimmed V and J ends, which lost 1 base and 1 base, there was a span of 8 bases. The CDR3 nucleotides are TGTGCCAGCAGCTTAGGGGGGGGCAGCAATCAGCCCCAGCATTTT. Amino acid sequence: CASSLGGGSNQPQHF.

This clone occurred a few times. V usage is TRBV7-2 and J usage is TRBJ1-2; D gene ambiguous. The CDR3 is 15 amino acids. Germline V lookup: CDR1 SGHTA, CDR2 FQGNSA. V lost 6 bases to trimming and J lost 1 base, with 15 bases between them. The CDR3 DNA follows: TGTGCCAGCAGTCCCATACGGACGGGTAACTATGGCTACACCTTC. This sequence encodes CASSPIRTGNYGYTF.

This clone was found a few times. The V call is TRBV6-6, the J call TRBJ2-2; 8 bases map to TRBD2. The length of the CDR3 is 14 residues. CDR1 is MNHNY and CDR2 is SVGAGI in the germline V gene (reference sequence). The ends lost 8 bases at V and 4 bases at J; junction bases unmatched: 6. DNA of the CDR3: TGTGCCAGCGAACCGGGGGGGGCCACCGGGGAGCTGTTTTTT. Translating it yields CASEPGGATGELFF.

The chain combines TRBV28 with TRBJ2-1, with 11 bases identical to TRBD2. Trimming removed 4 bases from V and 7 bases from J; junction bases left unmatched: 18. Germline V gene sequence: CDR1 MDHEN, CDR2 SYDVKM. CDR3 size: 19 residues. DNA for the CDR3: TGTGCCAGCAGTTCCCCCCCCCAACTAGCGGGAGCAGAACGGAATGAGCAGTTCTTC. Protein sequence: CASSSPPQLAGAERNEQFF.

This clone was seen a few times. Written as DNA, the CDR3 is TGTGCTACATCTAGGGAAGAGACCCAGTACTTC. This gives the protein CATSREETQYF. This chain connects TRBV30 to TRBJ2-5; D is ambiguous. Germline CDR1 reads GTSNPN; CDR2 reads SVGIG (reference sequence). This CDR3 has 11 residues.

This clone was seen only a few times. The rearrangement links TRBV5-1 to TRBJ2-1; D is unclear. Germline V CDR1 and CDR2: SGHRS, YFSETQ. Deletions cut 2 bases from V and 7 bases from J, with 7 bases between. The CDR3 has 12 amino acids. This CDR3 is CASSFTQNEQFF. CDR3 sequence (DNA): TGCGCCAGCAGCTTCACCCAGAATGAGCAGTTCTTC.

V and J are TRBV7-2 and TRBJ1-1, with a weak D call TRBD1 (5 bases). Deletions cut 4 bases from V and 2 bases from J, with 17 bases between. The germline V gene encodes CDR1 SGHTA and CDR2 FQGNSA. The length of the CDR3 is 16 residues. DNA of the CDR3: TGTGCCAGCAGCTCCTGGGGCCTGGGGATAAACACTGAAGCTTTCTTT. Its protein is CASSSWGLGINTEAFF.

The CDR3 coding sequence is TGCAGCGTTGATGGACTAGAGGGGAACATTCAGTACTTC. It translates to CSVDGLEGNIQYF. The chain combines TRBV29-1 with TRBJ2-4, with 7 bases matching TRBD2. This CDR3 comprises 13 residues. Germline V lookup: CDR1 SQVTM, CDR2 ANQGSEA. V trimming: 3 bases; J trimming: 7 bases; junction bases outside the gene matches: 6. The full variable domain, completed using reference TRBV29-1 and TRBJ2-4, is SAVISQKPSRDICQRGTSLTIQCQVDSQVTMMFWYRQQPGQSLTLIATANQGSEATYESGFVIDKFPISRPNLTFSTLTVSNMSPEDSSIYLCSVDGLEGNIQYFGAGTRLSVL.

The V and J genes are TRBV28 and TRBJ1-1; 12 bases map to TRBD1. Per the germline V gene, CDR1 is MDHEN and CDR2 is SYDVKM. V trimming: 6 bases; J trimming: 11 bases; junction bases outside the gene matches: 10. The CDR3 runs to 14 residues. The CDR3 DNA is TGTGCCAGCAGCTACATGGGACAGGGGGCGATTGCTTTCTTT. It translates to CASSYMGQGAIAFF.

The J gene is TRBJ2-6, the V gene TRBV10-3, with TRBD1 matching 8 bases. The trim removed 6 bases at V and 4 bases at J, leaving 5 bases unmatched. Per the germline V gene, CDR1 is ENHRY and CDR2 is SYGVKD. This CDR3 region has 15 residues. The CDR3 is CAIRGQGTGANVLTF. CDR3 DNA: TGTGCCATCAGAGGACAGGGTACCGGGGCCAACGTCCTGACTTTC.

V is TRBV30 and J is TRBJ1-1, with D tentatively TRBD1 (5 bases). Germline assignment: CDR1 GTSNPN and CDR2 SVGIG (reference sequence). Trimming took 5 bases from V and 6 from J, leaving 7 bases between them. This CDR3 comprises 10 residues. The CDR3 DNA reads TGTGCCTGGGGGGACGCTGAAGCTTTCTTT. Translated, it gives CAWGDAEAFF.

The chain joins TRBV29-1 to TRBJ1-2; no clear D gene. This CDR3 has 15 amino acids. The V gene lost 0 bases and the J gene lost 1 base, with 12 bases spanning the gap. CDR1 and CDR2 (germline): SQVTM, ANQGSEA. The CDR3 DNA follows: TGCAGCGTTGAAGATAAGGGCAGCCTTAACTATGGCTACACCTTC. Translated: CSVEDKGSLNYGYTF.

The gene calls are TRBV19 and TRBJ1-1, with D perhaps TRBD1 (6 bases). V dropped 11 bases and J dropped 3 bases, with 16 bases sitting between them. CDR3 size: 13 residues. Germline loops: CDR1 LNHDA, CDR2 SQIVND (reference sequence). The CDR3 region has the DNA TGTGCCGCCTACGGGACACCTTACACTGAAGCTTTCTTT. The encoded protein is CAAYGTPYTEAFF. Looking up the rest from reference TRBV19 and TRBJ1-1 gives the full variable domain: DGGITQSPKYLFRKEGQNVTLSCEQNLNHDAMYWYRQDPGQGLRLIYYSQIVNDFQKGDIAEGYSVSREKKESFPLTVTSAQKNPTAFYLCAAYGTPYTEAFFGQGTRLTVV.

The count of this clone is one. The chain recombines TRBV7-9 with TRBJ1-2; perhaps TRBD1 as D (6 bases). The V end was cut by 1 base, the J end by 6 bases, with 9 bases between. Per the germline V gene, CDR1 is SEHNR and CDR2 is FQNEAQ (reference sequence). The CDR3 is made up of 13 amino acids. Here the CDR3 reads CASSLVEGDGYTF. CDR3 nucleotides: TGTGCCAGCAGCTTAGTGGAGGGGGATGGCTACACCTTC.